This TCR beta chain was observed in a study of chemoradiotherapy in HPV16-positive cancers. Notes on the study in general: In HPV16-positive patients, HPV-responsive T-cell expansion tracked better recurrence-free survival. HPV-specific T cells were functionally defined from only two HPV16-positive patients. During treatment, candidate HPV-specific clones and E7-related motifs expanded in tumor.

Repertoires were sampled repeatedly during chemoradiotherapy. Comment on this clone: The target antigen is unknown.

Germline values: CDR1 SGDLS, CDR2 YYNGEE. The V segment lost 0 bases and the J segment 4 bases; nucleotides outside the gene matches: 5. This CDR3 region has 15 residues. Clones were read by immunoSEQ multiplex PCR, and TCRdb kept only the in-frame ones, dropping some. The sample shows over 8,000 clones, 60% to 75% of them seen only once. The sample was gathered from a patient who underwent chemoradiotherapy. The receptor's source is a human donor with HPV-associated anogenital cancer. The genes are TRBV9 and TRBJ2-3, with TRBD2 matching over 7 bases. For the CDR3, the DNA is TGTGCCAGCAGCGTAGACCCAGGGAGGGCAGATACGCAGTATTTT. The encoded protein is CASSVDPGRADTQYF.